This entry lists 12 T cell receptor beta chains sequenced from one sample in a study of CXCR3-negative and CXCR3-positive naive CD8 T cells (dated by TCRdb to the late 2010s). Overall results and qualifications from the work: Compared with CXCR3-negative naive cells, CXCR3-positive naive cells had TRB CDR3s with higher hydrophobicity (lower Kidera factor 4), lower energy, and higher strength and volume indices.

Antigens for these TCRs are unknown. The instrument given in TCRdb is NextSeq 550. The Human TCR Profiling Kit (MiLaboratory) was used to make UMI-labeled 5' RACE TRB cDNA libraries. TCRdb reprocessed the reads; each CDR3 protein sequence makes one entry, and DNA is unavailable. The sample table on file contains some 100,000 distinct CDR3 sequences. The ten top clones hold around 0.38% of the sample. The sample comprised naive CXCR3+ CD8+ T cells from blood. Sample cell subset or site, as interpreted from the label and publication: CD45RO-CCR7+CD27+CD95- naive CD8+ T cells expressing CXCR3 (TNR3+). These TCRs come from a human donor in good health. Some clones in this sample may be carry-over from other donors' samples.

The J gene is TRBJ2-7, the V gene TRBV19; checking the TCRdb D call of TRBD1 is not possible without DNA. The germline V gene encodes CDR1 LNHDA and CDR2 SQIVND (reference sequence). This CDR3 contains 16 residues. CDR3 protein: CASSRTGGMSLYEQYF.

This chain uses TRBV7-8 with TRBJ1-2. The CDR3 is 14 residues long. Germline V gene lookup returns CDR1 SGHVS and CDR2 FQNEAQ. CDR3 loop: CASSLEIGDYGYTF. Variable domain in full (rest from reference TRBV7-8 and TRBJ1-2): GAGVSQSPRYKVAKRGQDVALRCDPISGHVSLFWYQQALGQGPEFLTYFQNEAQLDKSGLPSDRFFAERPEGSVSTLKIQRTQQEDSAVYLCASSLEIGDYGYTFGSGTRLTVV.

The chain links TRBV7-9 to TRBJ2-3; the TCRdb D gene call, TRBD1, has no DNA to confirm it. The CDR3 contains 16 residues. Germline V CDR1 and CDR2: SEHNR, FQNEAQ (reference sequence). CDR3 amino acids: CASSPTGVSSTDTQYF. Drawing the rest from reference TRBV7-9 and TRBJ2-3, the complete variable domain is DTGVSQNPRHKITKRGQNVTFRCDPISEHNRLYWYRQTLGQGPEFLTYFQNEAQLEKSRLLSDRFSAERPKGSFSTLEIQRTEQGDSAMYLCASSPTGVSSTDTQYFGPGTRLTVL.

V gene TRBV28 combines with J gene TRBJ2-7. The CDR3 runs to 14 residues. Germline-derived CDR1 and CDR2 are MDHEN and SYDVKM. The CDR3 here is CASSLQQRPYEQYF.

The rearrangement links TRBV3-1 to TRBJ2-1; the TCRdb call, TRBD1, lacks DNA for checking. CDR1 is LGHDT, CDR2 YNNKEL, per germline (reference sequence). The CDR3 consists of 15 residues. The CDR3 protein is CASTKGSQIDNEQFF.

V usage is TRBV5-1 and J usage is TRBJ1-6; TCRdb's D call of TRBD1 is untestable without DNA. Germline V CDR1 and CDR2: SGHRS, YFSETQ. This CDR3 has 16 amino acids. The CDR3 spells CASSSTPRDTNSPLHF.

The chain uses TRBV7-2 and TRBJ2-7; with no DNA, the TCRdb D assignment of TRBD1 cannot be verified. In germline, CDR1 is SGHTA, CDR2 FQGNSA. The CDR3 spans 13 residues. The CDR3 is CASRGQGTYEQYF.

V is TRBV11-2 and J is TRBJ2-1; TCRdb gives TRBD2 as the D gene, but with no DNA this cannot be confirmed. Germline lookup yields CDR1 SGHAT and CDR2 FQNNGV. This CDR3 has 18 amino acids. The CDR3 loop reads CASSLLTPTSGSGNEQFF. The variable domain in full, with the rest retrieved from reference TRBV11-2 and TRBJ2-1, is EAGVAQSPRYKIIEKRQSVAFWCNPISGHATLYWYQQILGQGPKLLIQFQNNGVVDDSQLPKDRFSAERLKGVDSTLKIQPAKLEDSAVYLCASSLLTPTSGSGNEQFFGPGTRLTVL.

The gene calls are TRBV28 and TRBJ2-7; with no DNA, the TCRdb D assignment of TRBD2 cannot be verified. CDR1 MDHEN and CDR2 SYDVKM come from the germline V gene. This CDR3 is 13 amino acids long. The CDR3 protein is CASTLAGAAEQYF.

The chain uses TRBV7-6 and TRBJ2-5; TCRdb lists TRBD1, though no DNA is available to test this call. The CDR3 consists of 15 residues. CDR1 is SGHVS and CDR2 is FNYEAQ in the germline V gene. CDR3 loop: CASSLSPEPQETQYF.

The chain's CDR3 is CASSSGLGQQETQYF. The chain employs TRBV7-9 and TRBJ2-5; TCRdb lists TRBD1, though no DNA is available to test this call. This CDR3 is 15 amino acids long. Germline-derived CDR1 and CDR2 are SEHNR and FQNEAQ (reference sequence).

The chain links TRBV7-9 to TRBJ2-7. CDR1 is SEHNR, CDR2 FQNEAQ, per germline (reference sequence). This CDR3 spans 13 amino acids. CDR3: CASSFGGSSEQYF.